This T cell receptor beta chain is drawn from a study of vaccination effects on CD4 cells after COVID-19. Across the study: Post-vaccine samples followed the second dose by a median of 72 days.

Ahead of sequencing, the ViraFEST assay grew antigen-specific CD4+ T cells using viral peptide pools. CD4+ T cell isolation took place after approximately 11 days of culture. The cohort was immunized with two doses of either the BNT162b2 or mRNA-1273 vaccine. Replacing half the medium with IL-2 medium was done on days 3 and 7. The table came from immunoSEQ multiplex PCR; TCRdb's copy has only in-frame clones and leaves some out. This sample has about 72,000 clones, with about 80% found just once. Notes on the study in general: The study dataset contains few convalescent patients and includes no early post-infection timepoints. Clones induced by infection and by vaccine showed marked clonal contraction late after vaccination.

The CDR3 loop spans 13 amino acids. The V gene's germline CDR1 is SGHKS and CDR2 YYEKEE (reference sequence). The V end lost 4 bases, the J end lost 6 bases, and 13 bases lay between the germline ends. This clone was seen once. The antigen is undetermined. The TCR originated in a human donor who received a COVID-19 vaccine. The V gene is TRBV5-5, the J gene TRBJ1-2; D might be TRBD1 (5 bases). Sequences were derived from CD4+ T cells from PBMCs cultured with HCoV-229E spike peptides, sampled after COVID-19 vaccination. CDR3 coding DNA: TGTGCCAGCAGCCCCACTGGGGGGGATGGCTACACCTTC. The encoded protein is CASSPTGGDGYTF.